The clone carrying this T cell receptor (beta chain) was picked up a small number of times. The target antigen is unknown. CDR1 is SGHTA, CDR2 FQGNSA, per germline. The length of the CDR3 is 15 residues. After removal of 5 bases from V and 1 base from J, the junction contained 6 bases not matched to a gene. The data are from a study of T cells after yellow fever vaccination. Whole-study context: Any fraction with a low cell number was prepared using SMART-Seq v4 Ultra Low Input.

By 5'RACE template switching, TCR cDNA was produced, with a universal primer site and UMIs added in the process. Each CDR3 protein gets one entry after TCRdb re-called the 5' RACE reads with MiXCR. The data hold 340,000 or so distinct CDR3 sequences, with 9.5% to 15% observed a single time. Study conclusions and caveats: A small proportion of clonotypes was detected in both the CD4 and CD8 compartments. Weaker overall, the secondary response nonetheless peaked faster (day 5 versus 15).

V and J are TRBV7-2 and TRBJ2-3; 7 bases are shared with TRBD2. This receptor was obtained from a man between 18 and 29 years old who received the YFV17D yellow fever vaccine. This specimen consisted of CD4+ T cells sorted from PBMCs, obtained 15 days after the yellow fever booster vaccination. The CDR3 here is CASSPGRGRTDTQYF. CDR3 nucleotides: TGTGCCAGCAGCCCGGGGAGGGGCCGCACAGATACGCAGTATTTT. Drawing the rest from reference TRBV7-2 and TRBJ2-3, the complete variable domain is GAGVSQSPSNKVTEKGKDVELRCDPISGHTALYWYRQSLGQGLEFLIYFQGNSAPDKSGLPSDRFSAERTGGSVSTLTIQRTQQEDSAVYLCASSPGRGRTDTQYFGPGTRLTVL.